These 4 T cell receptor beta chains were sequenced from one sample in a study of circulating and synovial CD4+ cells in juvenile arthritis. The assay was immunoSEQ multiplex PCR, and TCRdb's table has in-frame clones only and misses some. Of 30,000 to 40,000 clones in the sample, nearly 95% were seen once. Material for sequencing was CD4+ T cells from blood. Source of these receptors: a human donor with juvenile idiopathic arthritis.

This chain joins TRBV6-5 and TRBJ1-5, with D unresolved. Trimming stripped 6 bases from V and 0 bases from J, with 6 bases between. This CDR3 has 13 amino acids. Germline-derived CDR1 and CDR2 are MNHEY and SVGAGI. Here the CDR3 DNA reads TGTGCCAGCAGCTATTATAGCAATCAGCCCCAGCATTTT. Its protein is CASSYYSNQPQHF.

CDR3 loop: CASSPGWGDQPQHF. Here the CDR3 DNA reads TGTGCCAGCAGCCCCGGGTGGGGGGATCAGCCCCAGCATTTT. The chain links TRBV7-2 to TRBJ1-5, with D maybe TRBD1 (5 bases). The CDR3 sequence is 14 residues long. Germline CDR1 reads SGHTA; CDR2 reads FQGNSA. V lost 5 bases and J 5 bases, leaving 13 bases between the germline ends.

This chain connects TRBV6-5 to TRBJ1-2, with 8 bases lining up with TRBD1. The CDR3 is 12 residues long. V dropped 6 bases and J dropped 8; count of bases not matched to a gene: 5. From germline, CDR1 is MNHEY and CDR2 SVGAGI. CDR3 bases: TGTGCCAGCAGGCAGGGGGCATGGGGCTACACCTTC. It encodes CASRQGAWGYTF.

V gene TRBV5-4 combines with J gene TRBJ2-2, with a possible D match to TRBD1 (5 bases). Trimming took 0 bases from V and 5 from J, leaving 8 bases between them. The CDR3 spans 14 residues. Per germline, CDR1 SGHNT and CDR2 YYREEE (reference sequence). CDR3 sequence reads: CASSLDSGTGELFF. CDR3 nucleotides: TGTGCCAGCAGCTTGGATTCAGGGACCGGGGAGCTGTTTTTT.